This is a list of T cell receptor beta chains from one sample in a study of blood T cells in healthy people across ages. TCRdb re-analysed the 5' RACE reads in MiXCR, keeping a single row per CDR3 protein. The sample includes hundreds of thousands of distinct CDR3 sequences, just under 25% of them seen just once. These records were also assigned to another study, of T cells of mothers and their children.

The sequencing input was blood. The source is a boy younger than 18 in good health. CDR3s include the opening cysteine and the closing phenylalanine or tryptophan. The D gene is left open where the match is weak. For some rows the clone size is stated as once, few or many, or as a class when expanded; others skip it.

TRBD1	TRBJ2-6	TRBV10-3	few	CAISSSGTGKSGANVLTF	TGTGCCATCAGTTCATCCGGGACAGGGAAATCTGGGGCCAACGTCCTGACTTTC
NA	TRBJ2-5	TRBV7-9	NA	CASSLRTVQETQYF	TGTGCCAGCAGCTTACGGACAGTGCAAGAGACCCAGTACTTC
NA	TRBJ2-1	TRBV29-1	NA	CSIDGTQQFF	TGCAGCATTGACGGGACTCAGCAGTTCTTC
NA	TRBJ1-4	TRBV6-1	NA	CASSEAFGRHF	TGTGCCAGCAGTGAAGCGTTTGGCAGACATTTT
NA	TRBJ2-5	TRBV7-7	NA	CASSSWQVEYF	TGTGCTAGCAGCTCCTGGCAAGTTGAATACTTC
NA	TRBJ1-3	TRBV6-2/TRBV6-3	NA	CASSRDDRRNTIYF	TGTGCCAGCAGCCGAGACGACAGGAGAAACACCATATATTTT
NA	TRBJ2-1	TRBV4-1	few	CASSQGGWSSYNEQFF	TGCGCCAGCAGCCAAGGGGGGTGGAGCTCCTACAATGAGCAGTTCTTC
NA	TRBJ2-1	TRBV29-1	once	CSVQGLGGFHGQFF	TGCAGCGTTCAAGGGCTGGGAGGCTTTCATGGGCAGTTCTTC
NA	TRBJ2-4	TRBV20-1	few	CSASQGLDIQYF	TGCAGTGCTAGTCAGGGGTTGGACATTCAGTACTTC
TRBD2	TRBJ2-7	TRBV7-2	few	CASSLWGGEAYEQYF	TGTGCCAGCAGCTTATGGGGGGGAGAAGCCTACGAGCAGTACTTC
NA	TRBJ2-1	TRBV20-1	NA	CSARDYRLVVNEQFF	TGCAGTGCTAGAGATTATAGACTAGTTGTGAATGAGCAGTTCTTC